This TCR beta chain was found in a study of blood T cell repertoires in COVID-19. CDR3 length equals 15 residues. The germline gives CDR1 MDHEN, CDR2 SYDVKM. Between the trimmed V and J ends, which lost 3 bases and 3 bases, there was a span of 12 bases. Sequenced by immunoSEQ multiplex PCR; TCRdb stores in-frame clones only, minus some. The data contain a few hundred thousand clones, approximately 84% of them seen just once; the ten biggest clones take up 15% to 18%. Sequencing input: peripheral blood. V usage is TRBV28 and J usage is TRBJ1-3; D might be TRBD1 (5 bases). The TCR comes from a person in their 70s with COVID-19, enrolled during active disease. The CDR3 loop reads CASSLSQGGGNTIYF. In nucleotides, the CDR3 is TGTGCCAGCAGTTTGTCGCAGGGCGGTGGAAACACCATATATTTT. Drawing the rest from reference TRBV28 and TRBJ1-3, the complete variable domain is DVKVTQSSRYLVKRTGEKVFLECVQDMDHENMFWYRQDPGLGLRLIYFSYDVKMKEKGDIPEGYSVSREKKERFSLILESASTNQTSMYLCASSLSQGGGNTIYFGEGSWLTVV.